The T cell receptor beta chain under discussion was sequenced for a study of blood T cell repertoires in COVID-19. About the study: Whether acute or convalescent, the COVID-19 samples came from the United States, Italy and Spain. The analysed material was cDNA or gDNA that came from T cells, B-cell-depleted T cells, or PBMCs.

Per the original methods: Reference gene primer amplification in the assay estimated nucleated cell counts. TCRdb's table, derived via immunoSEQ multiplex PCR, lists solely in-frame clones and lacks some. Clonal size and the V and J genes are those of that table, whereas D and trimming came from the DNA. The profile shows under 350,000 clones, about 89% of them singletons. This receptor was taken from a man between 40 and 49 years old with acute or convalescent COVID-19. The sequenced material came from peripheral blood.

The CDR3 nucleotides are TGTGCCAGCAGCCCGCTTTCAGGAAGCACAGATACGCAGTATTTT. Protein product: CASSPLSGSTDTQYF. This chain uses TRBV5-4 with TRBJ2-3; D is undetermined. From germline, CDR1 is SGHNT and CDR2 YYREEE (reference sequence). This CDR3 spans 15 amino acids. V lost 4 bases to trimming and J lost 0 bases, with 12 bases between them.